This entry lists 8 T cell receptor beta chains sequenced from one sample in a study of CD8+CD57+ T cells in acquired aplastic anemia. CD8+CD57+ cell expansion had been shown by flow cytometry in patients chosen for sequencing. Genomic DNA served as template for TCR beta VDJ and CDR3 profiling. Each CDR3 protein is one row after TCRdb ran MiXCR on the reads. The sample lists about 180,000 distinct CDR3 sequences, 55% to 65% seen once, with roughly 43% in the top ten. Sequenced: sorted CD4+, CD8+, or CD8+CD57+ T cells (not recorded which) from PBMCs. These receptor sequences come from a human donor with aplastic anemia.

The CDR3 DNA follows: TGTGCCAGCAGCTTGGCGGGAAACACCGGGGAGCTGTTTTTT. This sequence encodes CASSLAGNTGELFF. The chain has TRBV5-6 and TRBJ2-2; the D gene is possibly TRBD2 (5 bases). The germline CDR1 and CDR2 sequences are SGHDT and YYEEEE. The V end lost 0 bases, the J end lost 2 bases, and 5 bases lay between the germline ends. The CDR3 extends over 14 amino acids.

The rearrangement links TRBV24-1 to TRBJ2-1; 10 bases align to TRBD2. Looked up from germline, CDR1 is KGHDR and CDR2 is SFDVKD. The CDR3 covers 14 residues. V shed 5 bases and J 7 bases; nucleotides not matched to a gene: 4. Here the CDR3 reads CATSGAGGPNEQFF. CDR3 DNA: TGTGCCACCAGTGGAGCGGGGGGGCCTAATGAGCAGTTCTTC.

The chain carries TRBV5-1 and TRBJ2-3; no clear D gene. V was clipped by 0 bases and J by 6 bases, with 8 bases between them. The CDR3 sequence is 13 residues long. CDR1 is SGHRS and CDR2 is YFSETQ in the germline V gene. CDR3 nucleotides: TGCGCCAGCAGCTTGGAGGGCTCGGATACGCAGTATTTT. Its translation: CASSLEGSDTQYF.

Written as DNA, the CDR3 is TGCAGGAGGGGCCAGGATGGTATCGGCAATCAGCCCCAGCATTTT. Protein product: CRRGQDGIGNQPQHF. The chain is built from TRBV20-1 and TRBJ1-5, with TRBD1 as a possible D gene (5 bases). Germline V gives CDR1 DFQATT, CDR2 SNEGSKA (reference sequence). The CDR3 spans 15 residues.

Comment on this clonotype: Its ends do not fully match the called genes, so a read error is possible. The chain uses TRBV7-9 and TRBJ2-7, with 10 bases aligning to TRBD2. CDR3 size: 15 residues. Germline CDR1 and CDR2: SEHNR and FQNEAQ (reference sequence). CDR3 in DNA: TGTGCCAGCAGCTTGGGAGCGGGAGGGACCTACGAGCAGAACTTC. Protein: CASSLGAGGTYEQNF.

The CDR3 loop reads CASSAWGTGTSTDTQYF. The CDR3 bases are TGTGCCAGCAGCGCCTGGGGGACAGGGACTAGCACAGATACGCAGTATTTT. The rearrangement joins TRBV9 to TRBJ2-3, with TRBD1 matching over 9 bases. The length of the CDR3 is 17 residues. V gave up 3 bases and J gave up 0 bases; unmatched junction bases: 8. Germline CDR1 is SGDLS and CDR2 is YYNGEE.

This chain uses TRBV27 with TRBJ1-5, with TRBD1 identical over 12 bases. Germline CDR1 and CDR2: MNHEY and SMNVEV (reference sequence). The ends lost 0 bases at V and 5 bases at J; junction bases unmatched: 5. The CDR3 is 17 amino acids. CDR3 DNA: TGTGCCAGCAGTTTATCTGGGACAGGGGGCATAGATCAGCCCCAGCATTTT. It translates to CASSLSGTGGIDQPQHF.

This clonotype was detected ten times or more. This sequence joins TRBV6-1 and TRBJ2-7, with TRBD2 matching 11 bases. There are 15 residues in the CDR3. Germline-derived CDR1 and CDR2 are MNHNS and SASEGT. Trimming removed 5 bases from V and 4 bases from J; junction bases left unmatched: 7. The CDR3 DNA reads TGTGCCAGCAGTTACTCTAGCGGGGGGACGTACGAGCAGTACTTC. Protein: CASSYSSGGTYEQYF.